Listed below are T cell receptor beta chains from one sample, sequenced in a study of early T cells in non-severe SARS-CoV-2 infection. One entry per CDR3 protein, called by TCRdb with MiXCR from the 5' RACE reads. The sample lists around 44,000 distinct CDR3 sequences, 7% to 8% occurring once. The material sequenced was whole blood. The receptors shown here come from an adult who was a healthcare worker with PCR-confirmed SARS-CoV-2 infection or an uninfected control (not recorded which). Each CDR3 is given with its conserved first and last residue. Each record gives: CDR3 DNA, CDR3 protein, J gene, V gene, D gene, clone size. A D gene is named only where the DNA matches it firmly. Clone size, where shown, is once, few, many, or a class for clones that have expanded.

cdr3_nt: TGTGCCAGCAGCCAGGTAGACAGGAACACAGATACGCAGTATTTT
cdr3_aa: CASSQVDRNTDTQYF
j_call: TRBJ2-3
v_call: TRBV14
d_call: -
clone_size: few

cdr3_nt: TGTGCCAGCAAACGTGGGGACGGAAACTCCTACGAGCAGTACTTC
cdr3_aa: CASKRGDGNSYEQYF
j_call: TRBJ2-7
v_call: TRBV7-8
d_call: -
clone_size: few

cdr3_nt: TGCGCCAGCAGCTTGGTTTTCAGCACAGATACGCAGTATTTT
cdr3_aa: CASSLVFSTDTQYF
j_call: TRBJ2-3
v_call: TRBV5-1
d_call: -
clone_size: medium-sized

cdr3_nt: TGTGCCTGGAATGTGCTAGCCAAAAACATTCAGTACTTC
cdr3_aa: CAWNVLAKNIQYF
j_call: TRBJ2-4
v_call: TRBV30
d_call: -
clone_size: many

cdr3_nt: TGCAGCGTTTTCGGACAGGGGAATGAGCAGTTCTTC
cdr3_aa: CSVFGQGNEQFF
j_call: TRBJ2-1
v_call: TRBV29-1
d_call: TRBD1
clone_size: few

cdr3_nt: TGTGCCTGGATTCCTAGCGGGGCCTACAATGAGCAGTTCTTC
cdr3_aa: CAWIPSGAYNEQFF
j_call: TRBJ2-1
v_call: TRBV30
d_call: TRBD2
clone_size: many

cdr3_nt: TGTGCCAGCAGCTTAGACCCGCTGAACACTGAAGCTTTCTTT
cdr3_aa: CASSLDPLNTEAFF
j_call: TRBJ1-1
v_call: TRBV7-9
d_call: -
clone_size: -

cdr3_nt: TGTGCCAGCAGGCTCACCGGGGGCCGTGAGCAGTTCTTC
cdr3_aa: CASRLTGGREQFF
j_call: TRBJ2-1
v_call: TRBV6-5
d_call: -
clone_size: -

cdr3_nt: TGTGCCAGCAGGGGTTACAATGAGCAGTTCTTC
cdr3_aa: CASRGYNEQFF
j_call: TRBJ2-1
v_call: TRBV11-3
d_call: -
clone_size: many

cdr3_nt: TGTGCCAGCTCCCCTCCTACCTCGAACACTGAAGCTTTCTTT
cdr3_aa: CASSPPTSNTEAFF
j_call: TRBJ1-1
v_call: TRBV18
d_call: -
clone_size: many

cdr3_nt: TGCAGTGCTAGAGAGTCTGGCTACGAGCAGTACTTC
cdr3_aa: CSARESGYEQYF
j_call: TRBJ2-7
v_call: TRBV20-1
d_call: -
clone_size: -

cdr3_nt: TGTGCCAGTAGTATAAAATGGGGAAGGTATGGCCTCAATCAGCCCCAGCATTTT
cdr3_aa: CASSIKWGRYGLNQPQHF
j_call: TRBJ1-5
v_call: TRBV19
d_call: -
clone_size: many

cdr3_nt: TGTGCCAGCAGCTTGGGGACAGCGACGGCGGCCCTCCACTTT
cdr3_aa: CASSLGTATAALHF
j_call: TRBJ1-6
v_call: TRBV5-4
d_call: -
clone_size: -

cdr3_nt: TGTGCCAGCTCAGGAGTACTAGCGGGGAATGAGCAGTTCTTC
cdr3_aa: CASSGVLAGNEQFF
j_call: TRBJ2-1
v_call: TRBV19
d_call: TRBD2
clone_size: few

cdr3_nt: TGTGCCACCAGTGATAGGGGGGGGGTGTACTACAATGAGCAGTTCTTC
cdr3_aa: CATSDRGGVYYNEQFF
j_call: TRBJ2-1
v_call: TRBV24-1
d_call: -
clone_size: many

cdr3_nt: TGTGCCAGCAGCCTATCCGGGACTAGCTTTTACAATGAGCAGTTCTTC
cdr3_aa: CASSLSGTSFYNEQFF
j_call: TRBJ2-1
v_call: TRBV28
d_call: TRBD2
clone_size: -

cdr3_nt: TGTGCCACCAGCAGACTAGCGGGGGACGCCTACAATGAGCAGTTCTTC
cdr3_aa: CATSRLAGDAYNEQFF
j_call: TRBJ2-1
v_call: TRBV15
d_call: TRBD2
clone_size: few

cdr3_nt: TGCGCCAGCAGTGGTGGACTAGCGACAGATACGCAGTATTTT
cdr3_aa: CASSGGLATDTQYF
j_call: TRBJ2-3
v_call: TRBV10-1
d_call: TRBD2
clone_size: medium-sized

cdr3_nt: TGTGCCAGCAGTTTATCGGCCCTGGGACAGGGGAATCAGCCCCAGCATTTT
cdr3_aa: CASSLSALGQGNQPQHF
j_call: TRBJ1-5
v_call: TRBV28
d_call: TRBD1
clone_size: many

cdr3_nt: TGTGCCAGCAGCTTAGACGGGGGGAACACAGATACGCAGTATTTT
cdr3_aa: CASSLDGGNTDTQYF
j_call: TRBJ2-3
v_call: TRBV11-2
d_call: TRBD2
clone_size: few

cdr3_nt: TGTGCCAGCAGCCCTGGGACAGGTGCTAATGAAAAACTGTTTTTT
cdr3_aa: CASSPGTGANEKLFF
j_call: TRBJ1-4
v_call: TRBV7-9
d_call: TRBD1
clone_size: many

cdr3_nt: TGCGCCAGCAGTGAGGTTAGCGGACAGGCGCAGCGAAACTATGGCTACACCTTC
cdr3_aa: CASSEVSGQAQRNYGYTF
j_call: TRBJ1-2
v_call: TRBV10-2
d_call: TRBD1
clone_size: many

cdr3_nt: TGTGCCAGCAGTTTAGGAGGGGCGGTCGGGGAGCTGTTTTTT
cdr3_aa: CASSLGGAVGELFF
j_call: TRBJ2-2
v_call: TRBV27
d_call: -
clone_size: few

cdr3_nt: TGCAGTGCAAGGGAGCGGGGGCCCTACAATGAGCAGTTCTTC
cdr3_aa: CSARERGPYNEQFF
j_call: TRBJ2-1
v_call: TRBV20-1
d_call: TRBD2
clone_size: many

cdr3_nt: TGTGCCAGCTCAGTGCTCCCTCAGGATTCGTCTGAAGCTTTCTTT
cdr3_aa: CASSVLPQDSSEAFF
j_call: TRBJ1-1
v_call: TRBV18
d_call: -
clone_size: few

cdr3_nt: TGCAGCGTCCGCGATACTAGCGGGGGGGCTCCAGATACGCAGTATTTT
cdr3_aa: CSVRDTSGGAPDTQYF
j_call: TRBJ2-3
v_call: TRBV29-1
d_call: TRBD2
clone_size: few

cdr3_nt: TGTGCCAGCAGCTGGGGACAGGGGGGAACTAATGAAAAACTGTTTTTT
cdr3_aa: CASSWGQGGTNEKLFF
j_call: TRBJ1-4
v_call: TRBV5-1
d_call: TRBD1
clone_size: -

cdr3_nt: TGTGCCAGCAGTCAAGGCAGGGTTGGGACCCAGTACTTC
cdr3_aa: CASSQGRVGTQYF
j_call: TRBJ2-5
v_call: TRBV12-3/TRBV12-4
d_call: -
clone_size: few

cdr3_nt: TGTGCCAGCAGCTTAGGGGATTCACCCCTCCACTTT
cdr3_aa: CASSLGDSPLHF
j_call: TRBJ1-6
v_call: TRBV7-8
d_call: -
clone_size: many

cdr3_nt: TGCGCCAGCAGCTTGTACGGGGAGGCCACTGAAGCTTTCTTT
cdr3_aa: CASSLYGEATEAFF
j_call: TRBJ1-1
v_call: TRBV5-1
d_call: -
clone_size: few

cdr3_nt: TGTGCCAGTAGTATTGTAACAGGGAGTTTGGATGGCTACACCTTC
cdr3_aa: CASSIVTGSLDGYTF
j_call: TRBJ1-2
v_call: TRBV19
d_call: -
clone_size: few

cdr3_nt: TGCAGTGCTCAGACTAGCGGGGGGTCCACAGATACGCAGTATTTT
cdr3_aa: CSAQTSGGSTDTQYF
j_call: TRBJ2-3
v_call: TRBV20-1
d_call: TRBD2
clone_size: -

cdr3_nt: TGTGCCAGCAGCTTATTGCGGGGCGAGCAGTACTTC
cdr3_aa: CASSLLRGEQYF
j_call: TRBJ2-7
v_call: TRBV7-9
d_call: -
clone_size: few

cdr3_nt: TGCGCCAGCAGAGATACAGGGAAAGAGACCCAGTACTTC
cdr3_aa: CASRDTGKETQYF
j_call: TRBJ2-5
v_call: TRBV10-2
d_call: -
clone_size: -

cdr3_nt: TGTGCCAGCAGCTTAATGGGGACAGGGACTAACTATGGCTACACCTTC
cdr3_aa: CASSLMGTGTNYGYTF
j_call: TRBJ1-2
v_call: TRBV7-2
d_call: TRBD1
clone_size: many

cdr3_nt: TGTGCCAGCAGTTTATACCGGGACAGGGTCTACGAGCAGTACTTC
cdr3_aa: CASSLYRDRVYEQYF
j_call: TRBJ2-7
v_call: TRBV28
d_call: TRBD1
clone_size: many

cdr3_nt: TGTGCCAGCAGTTTTCGGGGGACCTACAATGAGCAGTTCTTC
cdr3_aa: CASSFRGTYNEQFF
j_call: TRBJ2-1
v_call: TRBV28
d_call: -
clone_size: many

cdr3_nt: TGTGCCAGCACCGAAGCTGTGAACACTGAAGCTTTCTTT
cdr3_aa: CASTEAVNTEAFF
j_call: TRBJ1-1
v_call: TRBV2
d_call: -
clone_size: many

cdr3_nt: TGCGCCAGCAGCCAAAGCGGTACTAACTATGGCTACACCTTC
cdr3_aa: CASSQSGTNYGYTF
j_call: TRBJ1-2
v_call: TRBV4-1
d_call: -
clone_size: many

cdr3_nt: TGTGCCAGCAGCCGTCGTCACCTCTACGAGCAGTACTTC
cdr3_aa: CASSRRHLYEQYF
j_call: TRBJ2-7
v_call: TRBV14
d_call: -
clone_size: many

cdr3_nt: TGCGCCAGCAGCTCCCGTGGAGGGATCCCCTACGAGCAGTACTTC
cdr3_aa: CASSSRGGIPYEQYF
j_call: TRBJ2-7
v_call: TRBV5-1
d_call: -
clone_size: few